This T cell receptor (beta chain) was captured in a study of blood T cell repertoires in COVID-19. TCRdb's table, derived via immunoSEQ multiplex PCR, lists solely in-frame clones and lacks some. Among a few hundred thousand clones, 85% were seen once, and the ten largest hold approximately 3.8%. The sequenced material came from peripheral blood. This TCR derives from a woman in her forties or fifties with active or convalescent COVID-19.

CDR3 residues: CASSYRRQGASSSGANVLTF. CDR3 nucleotides: TGTGCCAGCAGCTATAGGAGACAGGGGGCGTCAAGCTCTGGGGCCAACGTCCTGACTTTC. The gene calls are TRBV7-8 and TRBJ2-6, with 10 bases lining up with TRBD1. V lost 4 bases to trimming and J lost 0 bases; unmatched junction nucleotides: 12. Germline CDR1 SGHVS, CDR2 FQNEAQ. This CDR3 region has 20 residues.